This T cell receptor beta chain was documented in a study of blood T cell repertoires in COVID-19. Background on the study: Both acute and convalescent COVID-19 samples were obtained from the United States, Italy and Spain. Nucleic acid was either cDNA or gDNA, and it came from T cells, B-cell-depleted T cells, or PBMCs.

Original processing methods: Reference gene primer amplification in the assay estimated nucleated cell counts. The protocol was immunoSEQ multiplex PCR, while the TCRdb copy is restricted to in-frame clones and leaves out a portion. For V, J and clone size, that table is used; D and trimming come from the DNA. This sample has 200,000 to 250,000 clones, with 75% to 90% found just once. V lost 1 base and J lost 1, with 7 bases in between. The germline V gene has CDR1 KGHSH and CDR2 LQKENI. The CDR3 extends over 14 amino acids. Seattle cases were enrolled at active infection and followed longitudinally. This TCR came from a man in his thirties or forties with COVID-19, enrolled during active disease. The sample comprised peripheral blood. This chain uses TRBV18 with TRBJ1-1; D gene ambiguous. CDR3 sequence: CASSPRSGNTEAFF. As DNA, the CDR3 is TGTGCCAGCTCACCACGGTCAGGGAACACTGAAGCTTTCTTT. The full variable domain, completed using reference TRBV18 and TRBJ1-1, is NAGVMQNPRHLVRRRGQEARLRCSPMKGHSHVYWYRQLPEEGLKFMVYLQKENIIDESGMPKERFSAEFPKEGPSILRIQQVVRGDSAAYFCASSPRSGNTEAFFGQGTRLTVV.